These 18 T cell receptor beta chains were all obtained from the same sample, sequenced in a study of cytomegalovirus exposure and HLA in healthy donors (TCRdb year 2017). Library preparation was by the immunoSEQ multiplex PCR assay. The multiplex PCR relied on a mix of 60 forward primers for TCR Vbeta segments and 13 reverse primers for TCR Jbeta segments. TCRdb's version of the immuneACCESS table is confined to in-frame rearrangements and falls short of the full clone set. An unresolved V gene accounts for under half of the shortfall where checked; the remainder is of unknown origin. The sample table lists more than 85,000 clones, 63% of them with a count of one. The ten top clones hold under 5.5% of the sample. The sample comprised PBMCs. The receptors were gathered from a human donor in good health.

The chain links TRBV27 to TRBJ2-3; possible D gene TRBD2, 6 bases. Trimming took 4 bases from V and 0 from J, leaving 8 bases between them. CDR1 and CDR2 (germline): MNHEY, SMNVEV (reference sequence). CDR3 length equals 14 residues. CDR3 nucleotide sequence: TGTGCCAGCAGTTGGCGGGGTAGCACAGATACGCAGTATTTT. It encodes CASSWRGSTDTQYF.

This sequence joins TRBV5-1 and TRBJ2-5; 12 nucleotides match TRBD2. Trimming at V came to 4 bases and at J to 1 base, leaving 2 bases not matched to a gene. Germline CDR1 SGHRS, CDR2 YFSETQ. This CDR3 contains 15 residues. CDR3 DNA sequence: TGCGCCAGCAGCCAGGGACTAGCGGGCCAAGAGACCCAGTACTTC. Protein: CASSQGLAGQETQYF.

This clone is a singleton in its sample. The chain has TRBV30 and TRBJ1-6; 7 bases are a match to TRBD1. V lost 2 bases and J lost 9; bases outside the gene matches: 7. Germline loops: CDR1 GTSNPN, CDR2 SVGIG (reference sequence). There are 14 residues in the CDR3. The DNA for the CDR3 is TGTGCCTGGAGTAAACAGGGGTCGAGTTCACCCCTCCACTTT. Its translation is CAWSKQGSSSPLHF.

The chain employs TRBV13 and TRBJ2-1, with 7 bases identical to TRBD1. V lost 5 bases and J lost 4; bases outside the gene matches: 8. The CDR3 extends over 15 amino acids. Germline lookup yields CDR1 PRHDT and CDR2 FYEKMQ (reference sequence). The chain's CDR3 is CASSAAGTAYNEQFF. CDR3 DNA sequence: TGTGCCAGCAGCGCAGCCGGGACAGCATACAATGAGCAGTTCTTC.

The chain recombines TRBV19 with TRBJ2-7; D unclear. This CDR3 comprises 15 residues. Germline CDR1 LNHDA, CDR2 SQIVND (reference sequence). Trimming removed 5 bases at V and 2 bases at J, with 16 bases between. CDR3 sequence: CASSPYPTGTYEQYF. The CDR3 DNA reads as TGTGCCAGTAGTCCCTACCCGACGGGTACCTACGAGCAGTACTTC.

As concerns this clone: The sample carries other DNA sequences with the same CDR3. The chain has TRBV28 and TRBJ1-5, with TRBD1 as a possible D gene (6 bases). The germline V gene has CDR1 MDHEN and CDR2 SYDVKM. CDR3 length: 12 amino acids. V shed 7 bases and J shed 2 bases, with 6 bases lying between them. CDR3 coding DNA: TGTGCCAGCACAGGGGGCAATCAGCCCCAGCATTTT. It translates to CASTGGNQPQHF.

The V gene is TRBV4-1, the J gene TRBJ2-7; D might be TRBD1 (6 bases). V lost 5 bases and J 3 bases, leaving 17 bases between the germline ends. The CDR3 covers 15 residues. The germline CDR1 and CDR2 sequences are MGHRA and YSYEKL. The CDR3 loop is CASSWSGTKNYEQYF. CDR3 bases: TGCGCCAGCAGCTGGTCAGGGACAAAGAACTACGAGCAGTACTTC.

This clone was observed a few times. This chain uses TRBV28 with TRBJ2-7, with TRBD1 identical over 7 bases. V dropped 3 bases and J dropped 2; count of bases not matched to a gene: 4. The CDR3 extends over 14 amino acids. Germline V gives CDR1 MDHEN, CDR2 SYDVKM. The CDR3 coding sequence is TGTGCCAGCAGTTTGACAGGGCCGGCCTACGAGCAGTACTTC. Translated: CASSLTGPAYEQYF. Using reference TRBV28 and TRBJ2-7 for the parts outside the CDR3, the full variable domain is DVKVTQSSRYLVKRTGEKVFLECVQDMDHENMFWYRQDPGLGLRLIYFSYDVKMKEKGDIPEGYSVSREKKERFSLILESASTNQTSMYLCASSLTGPAYEQYFGPGTRLTVT.

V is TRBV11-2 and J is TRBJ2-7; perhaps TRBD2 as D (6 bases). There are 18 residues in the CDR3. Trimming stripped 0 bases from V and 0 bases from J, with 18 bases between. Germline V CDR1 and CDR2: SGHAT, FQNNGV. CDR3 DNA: TGTGCCAGCAGCTTAGAAGGGCCGTTAGACGGGAGCTCCTACGAGCAGTACTTC. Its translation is CASSLEGPLDGSSYEQYF.

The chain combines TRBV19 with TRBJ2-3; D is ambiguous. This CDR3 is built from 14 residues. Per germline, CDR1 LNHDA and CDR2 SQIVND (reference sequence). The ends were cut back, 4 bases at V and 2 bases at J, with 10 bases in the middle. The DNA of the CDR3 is TGTGCCAGTAGTACCCTGACTCTCACAGATACGCAGTATTTT. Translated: CASSTLTLTDTQYF.

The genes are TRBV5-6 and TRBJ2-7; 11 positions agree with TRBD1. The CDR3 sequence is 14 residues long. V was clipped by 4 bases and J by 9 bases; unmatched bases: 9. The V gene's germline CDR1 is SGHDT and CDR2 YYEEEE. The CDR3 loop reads CASSEGQGETRQYF. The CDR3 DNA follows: TGTGCCAGCAGCGAGGGACAGGGGGAGACACGGCAGTACTTC.

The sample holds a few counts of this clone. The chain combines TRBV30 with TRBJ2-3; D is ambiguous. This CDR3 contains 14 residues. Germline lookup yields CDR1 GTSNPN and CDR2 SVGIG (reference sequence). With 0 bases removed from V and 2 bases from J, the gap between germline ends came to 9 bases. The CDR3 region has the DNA TGTGCCTGGAGTGTACTAAGATCCACAGATACGCAGTATTTT. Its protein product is CAWSVLRSTDTQYF.

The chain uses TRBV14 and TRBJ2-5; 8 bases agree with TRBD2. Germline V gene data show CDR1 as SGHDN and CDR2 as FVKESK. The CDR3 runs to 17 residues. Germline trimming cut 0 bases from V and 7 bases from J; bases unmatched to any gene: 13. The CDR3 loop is CASSQDNGPAGVGTQYF. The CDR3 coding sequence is TGTGCCAGCAGCCAAGATAATGGTCCAGCGGGAGTGGGGACCCAGTACTTC.

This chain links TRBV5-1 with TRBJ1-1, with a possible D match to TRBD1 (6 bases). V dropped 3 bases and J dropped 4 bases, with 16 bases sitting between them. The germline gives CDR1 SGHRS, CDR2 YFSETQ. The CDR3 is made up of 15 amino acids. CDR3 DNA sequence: TGCGCCAGCAGCTCACACAGGGTTGTGGCCACTGAAGCTTTCTTT. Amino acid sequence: CASSSHRVVATEAFF.

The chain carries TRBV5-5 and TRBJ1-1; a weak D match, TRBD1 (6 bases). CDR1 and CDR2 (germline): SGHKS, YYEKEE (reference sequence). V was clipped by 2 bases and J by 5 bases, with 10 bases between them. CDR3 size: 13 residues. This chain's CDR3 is CASSFGGRTEAFF. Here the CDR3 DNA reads TGTGCCAGCAGCTTTGGGGGCCGGACTGAAGCTTTCTTT.

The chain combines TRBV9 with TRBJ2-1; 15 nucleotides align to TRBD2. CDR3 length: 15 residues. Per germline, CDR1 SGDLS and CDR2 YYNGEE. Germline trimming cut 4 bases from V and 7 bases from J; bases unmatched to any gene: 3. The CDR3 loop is CASSYGTSGRNEQFF. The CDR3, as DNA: TGTGCCAGCAGCTACGGGACTAGCGGGAGGAATGAGCAGTTCTTC.

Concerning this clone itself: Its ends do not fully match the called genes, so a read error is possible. For the CDR3, the DNA is TGTGTCAGCAGTTACGGGGAGCTGTCTAACTATGGCTACACCTTC. This codes for CVSSYGELSNYGYTF. This chain connects TRBV6-5 to TRBJ1-2; D ambiguous. Germline values: CDR1 MNHEY, CDR2 SVGAGI. The CDR3 spans 15 residues.

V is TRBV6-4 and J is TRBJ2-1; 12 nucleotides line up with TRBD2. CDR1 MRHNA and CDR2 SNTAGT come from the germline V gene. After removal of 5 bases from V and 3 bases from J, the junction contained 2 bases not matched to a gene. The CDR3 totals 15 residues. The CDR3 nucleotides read TGTGCCAGCAGTCTAGCGGGAGGGGACTACAATGAGCAGTTCTTC. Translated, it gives CASSLAGGDYNEQFF.